This TCR beta chain is from a study of cytomegalovirus exposure and HLA in healthy donors. 60 Vbeta and 13 Jbeta primers were used in PCR. Repertoires were generated with immunoSEQ multiplex PCR, while TCRdb's copy carries only in-frame clones and drops some. The table has 85,000 to 120,000 clones, 70% to 90% seen once; the top ten hold 2% to 3%. This CDR3 spans 14 amino acids. Between the trimmed V and J ends, which lost 2 bases and 8 bases, there was a span of 12 bases. Germline V gene lookup returns CDR1 SGHTA and CDR2 FQGNSA. Sequencing was done on a sample of PBMCs. The clonotype originates from a man in his forties in good health and CMV-seronegative. The rearrangement uses TRBV7-2 and TRBJ1-4, with a tentative D call TRBD1 (5 bases). This CDR3 reads CASSLSSGGEKLFF. For the CDR3, the DNA is TGTGCCAGCAGCTTATCCTCCGGGGGGGAAAAACTGTTTTTT.